This record looks at one T cell receptor (beta chain) sequence and its context. The antigen is undetermined. PCR involved 60 Vbeta and 13 Jbeta primers. The assay was immunoSEQ multiplex PCR, and TCRdb's table has in-frame clones only and misses some. The data contain approximately 190,000 clones, 81% of them singletons. The data originate from a study of cytomegalovirus exposure and HLA in healthy donors. V shed 4 bases, J shed 3 bases, and the junction held 3 bases outside the gene matches. The CDR3 is 17 amino acids. CDR1 and CDR2 (germline): LGHNA, YSLEER. Study outcomes and limitations: Most TCR sequences were rare, but some public TCRs occurred in many donors.

The origin of this receptor is a man aged 50-60 years in good health and CMV-seronegative. Specimen: PBMCs. The chain uses TRBV4-3 and TRBJ2-2; 15 nucleotides line up with TRBD2. The CDR3 loop reads CASSLRTSGGDTGELFF. CDR3 sequence (DNA): TGCGCCAGCAGCCTTAGGACTAGCGGGGGGGACACCGGGGAGCTGTTTTTT.